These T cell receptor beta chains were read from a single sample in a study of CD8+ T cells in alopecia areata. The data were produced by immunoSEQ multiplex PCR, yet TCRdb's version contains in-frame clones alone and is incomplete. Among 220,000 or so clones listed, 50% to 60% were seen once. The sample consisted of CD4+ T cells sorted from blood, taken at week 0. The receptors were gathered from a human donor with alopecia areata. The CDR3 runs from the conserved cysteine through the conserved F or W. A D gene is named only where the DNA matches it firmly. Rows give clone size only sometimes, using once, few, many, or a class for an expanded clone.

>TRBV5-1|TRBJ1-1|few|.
TGCGCCAGCGGGGACGGGCCTGAAGCTTTCTTT
CASGDGPEAFF
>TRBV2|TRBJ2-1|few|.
TGTGCCAGCAGGGTGGGACTCTCTTATTACAATGAGCAGTTCTTC
CASRVGLSYYNEQFF
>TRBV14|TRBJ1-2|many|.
TGTGCCAGCAGCCCCTGGGGCAGCTATGGCTACACCTTC
CASSPWGSYGYTF
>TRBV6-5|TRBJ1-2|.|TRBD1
TGTGCCAGCAGACGACAGGGATCCTCCTATGGCTACACCTTC
CASRRQGSSYGYTF
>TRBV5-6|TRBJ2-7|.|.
TGTGCCAGTTCGGAGCTCGGGAGCTCCTACGAGCAGTACTTC
CASSELGSSYEQYF
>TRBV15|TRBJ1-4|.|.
TGTGCCACCTCCCCAGGGGCAACTAATGAAAAACTGTTTTTT
CATSPGATNEKLFF
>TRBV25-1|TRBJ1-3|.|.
TGTGCCAGCAGTGAGTTAGGGTTCAACTCTGGAAACACCATATATTTT
CASSELGFNSGNTIYF
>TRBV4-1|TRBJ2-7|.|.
TGCGCCAGCAGCCAAGATCAACTAGCCGTCTACGAGCAGTACTTC
CASSQDQLAVYEQYF
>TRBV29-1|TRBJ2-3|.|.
TGCAGCGCCCAGCGCGGGGCGCTGACAGATACGCAGTATTTT
CSAQRGALTDTQYF
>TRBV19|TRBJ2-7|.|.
TGTGCCAGTAGTGCCGGGGACATGGAGCAGTACTTC
CASSAGDMEQYF
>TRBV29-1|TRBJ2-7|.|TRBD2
TGCAGCGTCCCTTTGGGCGGGAGTGGCTCAAGGGAGTACTTC
CSVPLGGSGSREYF
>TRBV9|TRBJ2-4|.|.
TGTGCCAGCAGCAGGGCGGGTGAGGCCAAAAACATTCAGTACTTC
CASSRAGEAKNIQYF
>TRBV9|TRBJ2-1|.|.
TGTGCCAGCAGCGTAGGGAGGAGGGTAACAGGGGACTACAATGAGCAGTTCTTC
CASSVGRRVTGDYNEQFF
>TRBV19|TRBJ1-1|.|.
TGTGCCAGTAGTATACGGCAGGGGAGGAACACTGAAGCTTTCTTT
CASSIRQGRNTEAFF
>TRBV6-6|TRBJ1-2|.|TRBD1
TGTGCCAGCAGGGGACAGGGAAACTATGGCTACACCTTC
CASRGQGNYGYTF
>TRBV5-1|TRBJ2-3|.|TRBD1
TGCGCCAGCCACATAGGATATTCCCGGGACAGGGGTCGAGATACGCAGTATTTT
CASHIGYSRDRGRDTQYF
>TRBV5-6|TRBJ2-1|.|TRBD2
TGTGCCAGCAGCACCAGACTAGCGGGAGCACTCGAGCAGTTCTTC
CASSTRLAGALEQFF
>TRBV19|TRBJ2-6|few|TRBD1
TGTGCCAGTAGCCGAGGACAGGCTGGCGGGGCCAACGTCCTGACTTTC
CASSRGQAGGANVLTF